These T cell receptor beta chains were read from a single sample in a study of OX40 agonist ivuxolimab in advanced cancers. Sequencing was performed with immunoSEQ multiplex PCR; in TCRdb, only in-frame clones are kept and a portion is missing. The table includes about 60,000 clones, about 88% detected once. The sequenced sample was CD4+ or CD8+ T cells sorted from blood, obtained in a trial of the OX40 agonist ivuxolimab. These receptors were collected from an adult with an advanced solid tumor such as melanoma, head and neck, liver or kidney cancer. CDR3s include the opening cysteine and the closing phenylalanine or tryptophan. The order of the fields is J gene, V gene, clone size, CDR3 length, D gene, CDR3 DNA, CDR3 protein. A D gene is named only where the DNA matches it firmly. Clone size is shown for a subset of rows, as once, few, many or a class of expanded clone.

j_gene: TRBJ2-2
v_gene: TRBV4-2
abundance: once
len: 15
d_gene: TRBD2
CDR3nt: TGTGCCAGCAGCCTAGCGGGGGGTTACACCGGGGAGCTGTTTTTT
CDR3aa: CASSLAGGYTGELFF

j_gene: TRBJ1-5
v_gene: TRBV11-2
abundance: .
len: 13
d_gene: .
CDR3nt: TGTGCCAGCGGACCGGACAGAGATACGCCCCAGCATTTT
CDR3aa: CASGPDRDTPQHF

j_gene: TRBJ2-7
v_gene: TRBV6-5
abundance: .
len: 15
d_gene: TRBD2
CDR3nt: TGTGCCAGCAGTTCCACTAGCGGGGGCTCCTACGAGCAGTACTTC
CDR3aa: CASSSTSGGSYEQYF

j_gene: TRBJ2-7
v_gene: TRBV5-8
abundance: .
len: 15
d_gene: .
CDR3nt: TGTGCCAGCAGCATTAAGGGCAGGGCAGGGTACGAGCAGTACTTC
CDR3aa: CASSIKGRAGYEQYF

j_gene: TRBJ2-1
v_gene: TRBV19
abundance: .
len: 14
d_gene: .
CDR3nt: TGTGCCAGTAGAGGGGGGGCGACCCTCAATGAGCAGTTCTTC
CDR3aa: CASRGGATLNEQFF

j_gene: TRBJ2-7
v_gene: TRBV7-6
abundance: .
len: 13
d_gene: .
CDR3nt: TGTGCCAGCAGCTTAGAATTTCAGCACGAGCAGTACTTC
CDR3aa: CASSLEFQHEQYF

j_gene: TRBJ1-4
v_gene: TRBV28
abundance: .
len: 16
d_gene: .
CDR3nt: TGTGCCAGCATCAACCCTAAGGGAGCAACTAATGAAAAACTGTTTTTT
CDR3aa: CASINPKGATNEKLFF

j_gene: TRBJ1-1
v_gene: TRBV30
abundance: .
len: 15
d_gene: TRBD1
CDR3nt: TGTGCCTGGAGTTCCCCGGGACAGGGGAACACTGAAGCTTTCTTT
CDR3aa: CAWSSPGQGNTEAFF

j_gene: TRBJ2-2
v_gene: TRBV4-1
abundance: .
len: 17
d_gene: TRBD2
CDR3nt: TGCGCCAGCAGCCAAGAGACTAGCGGGGGGTTCACCGGGGAGCTGTTTTTT
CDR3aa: CASSQETSGGFTGELFF

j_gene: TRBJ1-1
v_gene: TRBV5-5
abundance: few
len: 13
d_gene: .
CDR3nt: TGTGCCAGCAGCCCCGCGTTGGGCACTGAAGCTTTCTTT
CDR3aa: CASSPALGTEAFF

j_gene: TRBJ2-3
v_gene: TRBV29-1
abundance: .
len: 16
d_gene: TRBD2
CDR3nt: TGCAGCGTTGATCCCCCGGGACTAGCGGGGGGTGGTACGCAGTATTTT
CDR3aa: CSVDPPGLAGGGTQYF

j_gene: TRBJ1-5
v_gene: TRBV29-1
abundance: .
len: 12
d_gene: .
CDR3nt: TGCAGCGTAGCAGGTCCCAATCAGCCCCAGCATTTT
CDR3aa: CSVAGPNQPQHF

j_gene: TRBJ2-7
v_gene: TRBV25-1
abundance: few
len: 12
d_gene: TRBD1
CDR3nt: TGTGCCAGCCGGGACAGGGGCTACGAGCAGTACTTC
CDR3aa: CASRDRGYEQYF

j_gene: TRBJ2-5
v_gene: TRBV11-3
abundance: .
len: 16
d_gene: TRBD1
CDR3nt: TGTGCCAGCAGCTTAGATCTTCGACAGGGCGTGGAGACCCAGTACTTC
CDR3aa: CASSLDLRQGVETQYF

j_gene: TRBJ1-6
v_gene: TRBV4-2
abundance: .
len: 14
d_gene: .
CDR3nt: TGTGCCAGCAGCCAAGATCGCGCGGAAACACCCCTCCACTTT
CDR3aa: CASSQDRAETPLHF

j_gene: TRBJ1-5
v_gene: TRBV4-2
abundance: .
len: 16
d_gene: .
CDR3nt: TGTGCCAGCAGCCAGTCGACAACCTATAGCAATCAGCCCCAGCATTTT
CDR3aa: CASSQSTTYSNQPQHF

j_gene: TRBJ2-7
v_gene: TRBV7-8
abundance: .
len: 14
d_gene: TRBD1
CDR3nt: TGTGCCAGCAGGGAGGATGAGGGGGCGGGCGAGCAGTACTTC
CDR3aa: CASREDEGAGEQYF

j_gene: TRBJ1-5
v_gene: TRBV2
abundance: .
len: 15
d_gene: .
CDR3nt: TGTGCCAGCAGTGGGGCTTTGGGGCCCGGTCAGCCCCAGCATTTT
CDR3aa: CASSGALGPGQPQHF

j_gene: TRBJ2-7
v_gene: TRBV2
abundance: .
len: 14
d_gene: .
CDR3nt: TGTGCCAGTGGGGGCCGCCCGGGGATCTACGAGCAGTACTTC
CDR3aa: CASGGRPGIYEQYF

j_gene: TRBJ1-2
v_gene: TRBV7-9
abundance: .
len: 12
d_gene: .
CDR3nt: TGTGCCAGCAGCTTAGATTACCGGCGCTACACCTTC
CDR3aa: CASSLDYRRYTF

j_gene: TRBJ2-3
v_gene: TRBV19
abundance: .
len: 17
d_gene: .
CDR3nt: TGTGCCAGTAGTACCCTCGGGACACAAAAATTCACAGATACGCAGTATTTT
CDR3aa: CASSTLGTQKFTDTQYF

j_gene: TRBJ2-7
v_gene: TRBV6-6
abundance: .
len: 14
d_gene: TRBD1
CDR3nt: TGTGCCAGCAGTTCCACGGGACAGGACTACGAGCAGTACTTC
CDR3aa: CASSSTGQDYEQYF

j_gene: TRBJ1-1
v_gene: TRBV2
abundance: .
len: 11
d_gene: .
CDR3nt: TGTGCCACTCGACAGAACACTGAAGCTTTCTTT
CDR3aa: CATRQNTEAFF

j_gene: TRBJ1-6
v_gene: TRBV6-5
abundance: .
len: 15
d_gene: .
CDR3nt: TGTGCCAGCAGCTACACCCCCCCGGAGGATTCACCCCTCCACTTT
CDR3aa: CASSYTPPEDSPLHF

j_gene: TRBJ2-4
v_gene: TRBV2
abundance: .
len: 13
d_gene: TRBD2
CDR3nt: TGTGCCAGCAGTGCCGGGACTAGTGACATTCAGTACTTC
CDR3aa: CASSAGTSDIQYF

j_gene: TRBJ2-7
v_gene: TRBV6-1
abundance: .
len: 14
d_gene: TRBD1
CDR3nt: TGTGCCAGCAGTTGGGCCGGGACAGGGAGCGAGCAGTACTTC
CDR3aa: CASSWAGTGSEQYF

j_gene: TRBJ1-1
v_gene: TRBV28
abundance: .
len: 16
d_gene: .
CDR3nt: TGTGCCAGCAGTACGCAGGGGTCTAGTGGGAACACTGAAGCTTTCTTT
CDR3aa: CASSTQGSSGNTEAFF

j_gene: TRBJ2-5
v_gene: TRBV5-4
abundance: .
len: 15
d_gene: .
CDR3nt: TGTGCCAGCAGCTCTACCTCAGGGGACGGAGAGACCCAGTACTTC
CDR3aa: CASSSTSGDGETQYF

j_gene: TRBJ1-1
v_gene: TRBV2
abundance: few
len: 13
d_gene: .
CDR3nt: TGTGCCGGCCGGACAGAGCCAAACACTGAAGCTTTCTTT
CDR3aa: CAGRTEPNTEAFF

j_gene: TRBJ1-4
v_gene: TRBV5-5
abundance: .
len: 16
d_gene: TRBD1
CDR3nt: TGTGCCAGCAGCTTCGGGCAGGGGGTAGCTGGAGAAAAACTGTTTTTT
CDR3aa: CASSFGQGVAGEKLFF

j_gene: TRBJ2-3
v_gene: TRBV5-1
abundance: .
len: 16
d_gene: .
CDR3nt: TGCGCCAGCAGCTCGATACTCGTGTCTAGCACAGATACGCAGTATTTT
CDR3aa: CASSSILVSSTDTQYF

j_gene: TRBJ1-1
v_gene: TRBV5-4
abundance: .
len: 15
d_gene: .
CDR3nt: TGTGCCAGCAGCTTGGGTGACGGCCGGACCGCTGAAGCTTTCTTT
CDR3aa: CASSLGDGRTAEAFF

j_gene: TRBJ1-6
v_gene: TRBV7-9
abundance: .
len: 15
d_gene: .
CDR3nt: TGTGCCAGCAGCTTATTTCTTGGGGATAATTCACCCCTCCACTTT
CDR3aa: CASSLFLGDNSPLHF

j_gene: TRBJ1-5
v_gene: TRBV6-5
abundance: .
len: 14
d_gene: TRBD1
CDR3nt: TGTGCCAGCAGTTACCGGACAGGCCAGGGGCCCCAGCATTTT
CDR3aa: CASSYRTGQGPQHF

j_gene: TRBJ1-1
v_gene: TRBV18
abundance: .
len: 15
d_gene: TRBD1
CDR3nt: TGTGCCAGCTCACCGATAGGACAGGGGGCCTCTGAAGCTTTCTTT
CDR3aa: CASSPIGQGASEAFF

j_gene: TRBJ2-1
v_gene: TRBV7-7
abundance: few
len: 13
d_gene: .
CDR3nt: TGTGCCAGCAGCCTTGACTACCACAATGAGCAGTTCTTC
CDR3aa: CASSLDYHNEQFF

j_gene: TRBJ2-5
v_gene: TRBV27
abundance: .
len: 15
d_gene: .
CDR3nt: TGTGCCAGCAGTTCTACCGGGACTGGGGTGGGGACCCAGTACTTC
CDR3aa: CASSSTGTGVGTQYF

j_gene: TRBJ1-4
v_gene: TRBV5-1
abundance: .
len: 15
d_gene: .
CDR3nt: TGCGCCAGCAGCTTGGGGAATTTGGACGGTGAAAAACTGTTTTTT
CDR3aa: CASSLGNLDGEKLFF

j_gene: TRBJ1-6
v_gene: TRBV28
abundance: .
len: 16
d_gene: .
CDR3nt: TGTGCCAGCAGTTTATCGGCAGCCACCCGGTCCGGTCCCCTCCACTTT
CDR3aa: CASSLSAATRSGPLHF

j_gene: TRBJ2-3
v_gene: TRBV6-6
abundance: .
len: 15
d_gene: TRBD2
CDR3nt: TGTGCCAGCAGTTACGGCGGGGGGGGCGCAGATACGCAGTATTTT
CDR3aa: CASSYGGGGADTQYF

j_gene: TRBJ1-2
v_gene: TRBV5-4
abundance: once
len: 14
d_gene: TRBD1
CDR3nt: TGTGCCAGCAGCGTGGACAGGGGGGACTATGGCTACACCTTC
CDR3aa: CASSVDRGDYGYTF

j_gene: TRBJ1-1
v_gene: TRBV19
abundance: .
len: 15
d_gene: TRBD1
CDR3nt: TGTGCCAGTAGTATAGGACAGGGCATGAACACTGAAGCTTTCTTT
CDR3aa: CASSIGQGMNTEAFF

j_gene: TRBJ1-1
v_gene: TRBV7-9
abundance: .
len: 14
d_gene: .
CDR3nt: TGTGCCAGCAGCTTATACCAAGAGAACACTGAAGCTTTCTTT
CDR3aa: CASSLYQENTEAFF

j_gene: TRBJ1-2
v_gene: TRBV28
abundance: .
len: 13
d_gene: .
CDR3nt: TGTGCCAGCACCTTAGTCAAAGGCTATGGCTACACCTTC
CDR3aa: CASTLVKGYGYTF

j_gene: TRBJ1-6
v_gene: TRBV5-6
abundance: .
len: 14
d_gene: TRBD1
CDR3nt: TGTGCCAGCAGCTTGCGGGACAGGGACTCACCCCTCCACTTT
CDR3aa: CASSLRDRDSPLHF

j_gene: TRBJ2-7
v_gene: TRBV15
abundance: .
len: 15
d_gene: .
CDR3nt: TGTGCCACCAGCAGAGATCCACAGGGAGCCTACGAGCAGTACTTC
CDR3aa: CATSRDPQGAYEQYF

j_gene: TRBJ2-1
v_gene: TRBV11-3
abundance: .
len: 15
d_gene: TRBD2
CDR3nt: TGTGCCAGCAGCTTAGGTCTAGCGGGGGCGAATGAGCAGTTCTTC
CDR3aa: CASSLGLAGANEQFF

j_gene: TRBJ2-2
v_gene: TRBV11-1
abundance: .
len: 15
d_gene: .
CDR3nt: TGTGCCAGCAGCGAGTCCGGGGTTCACACCGGGGAGCTGTTTTTT
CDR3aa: CASSESGVHTGELFF

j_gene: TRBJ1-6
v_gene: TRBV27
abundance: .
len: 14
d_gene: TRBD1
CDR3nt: TGTGCCAGCAGTTTATACAGGGGCGATTCACCCCTCCACTTT
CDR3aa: CASSLYRGDSPLHF

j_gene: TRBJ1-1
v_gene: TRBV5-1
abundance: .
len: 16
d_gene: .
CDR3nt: TGCGCCAGCAGCCCGGTGGAGAGGGCCCCCAGCACTGAAGCTTTCTTT
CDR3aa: CASSPVERAPSTEAFF

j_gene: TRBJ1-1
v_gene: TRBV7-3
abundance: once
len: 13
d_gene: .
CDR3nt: TGTGCCAGCAGCTTTGGGGGTGGGACTGAAGCTTTCTTT
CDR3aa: CASSFGGGTEAFF

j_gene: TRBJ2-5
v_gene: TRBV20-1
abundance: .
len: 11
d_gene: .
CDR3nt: TGCAGTGCTCAGGTTCCCGAGACCCAGTACTTC
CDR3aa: CSAQVPETQYF

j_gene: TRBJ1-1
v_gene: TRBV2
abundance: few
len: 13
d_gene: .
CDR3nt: TGTGCCAGCAGTGAAGACAGTAACACTGAAGCTTTCTTT
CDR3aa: CASSEDSNTEAFF